One and the same sample provided the 13 T cell receptor beta chains below, sequenced in a study of cytomegalovirus exposure and HLA in healthy donors. 60 Vbeta and 13 Jbeta primers were used in PCR. The protocol was immunoSEQ multiplex PCR, while the TCRdb copy is restricted to in-frame clones and leaves out a portion. In the table there are 90,000 to 150,000 clones, 75% to 90% of which are singletons. The sequencing input was PBMCs. The receptors were gathered from a man aged 35 to 55 in good health and CMV-seronegative.

The chain employs TRBV9 and TRBJ2-3; weak D call: TRBD1 (7 bases). The V end lost 0 bases, the J end lost 2 bases, and 13 bases lay between the germline ends. Germline assignment: CDR1 SGDLS and CDR2 YYNGEE. This CDR3 has 16 amino acids. This CDR3 is CASSVVAGGPTDTQYF. The CDR3 DNA follows: TGTGCCAGCAGCGTAGTAGCAGGGGGGCCCACAGATACGCAGTATTTT.

V gene TRBV11-3 combines with J gene TRBJ2-3, with D possibly being TRBD1 (6 bases). V dropped 3 bases and J dropped 0 bases, with 7 bases sitting between them. Germline V gives CDR1 SGHNT, CDR2 YENEEA. The CDR3 has 14 amino acids. CDR3 in amino acids: CASSFTGSTDTQYF. CDR3 nucleotides: TGTGCCAGCAGCTTCACAGGGAGCACAGATACGCAGTATTTT.

In its sample, this clone was seen once. The chain recombines TRBV9 with TRBJ1-2; TRBD1 agrees at 7 bases. Germline CDR1 reads SGDLS; CDR2 reads YYNGEE. CDR3 size: 16 residues. Trimming removed 4 bases from V and 0 bases from J; junction bases left unmatched: 9. The CDR3 protein is CASSPQGTATNYGYTF. CDR3 nucleotides: TGTGCCAGCAGCCCCCAAGGGACAGCGACTAACTATGGCTACACCTTC.

The chain has TRBV7-9 and TRBJ1-5; D is undetermined. The CDR3 totals 15 residues. V was cut by 2 bases and J by 7 bases, with 15 bases left in between. Germline CDR1 is SEHNR and CDR2 is FQNEAQ (reference sequence). The CDR3 loop reads CASSLSGLSGQPQHF. The CDR3 DNA follows: TGTGCCAGCAGCTTATCTGGGTTGAGCGGACAGCCCCAGCATTTT.

The chain has TRBV19 and TRBJ1-2; no definite D call. Germline V CDR1 and CDR2: LNHDA, SQIVND (reference sequence). The CDR3 spans 15 residues. Trimming shortened V by 6 bases and J by 0 bases, and 14 bases separated the two germline ends. The CDR3 DNA follows: TGTGCCAGTAGATGGGCCGTTTCCTCTAACTATGGCTACACCTTC. It codes for CASRWAVSSNYGYTF.

The chain joins TRBV28 to TRBJ2-2; 13 positions match TRBD2. V was pared by 3 bases and J by 4 bases, with 2 bases of the junction left unmatched. This CDR3 has 16 amino acids. The V gene's germline CDR1 is MDHEN and CDR2 SYDVKM. The CDR3 loop reads CASSFRLAGGTGELFF. CDR3 nucleotides: TGTGCCAGCAGTTTTAGACTAGCGGGAGGCACCGGGGAGCTGTTTTTT.

This clone has only one observation. This chain uses TRBV15 with TRBJ1-5; tentative D call: TRBD1 (5 bases). CDR3 length equals 15 residues. The V gene lost 0 bases and the J gene lost 2 bases, with 8 bases spanning the gap. Germline V gene lookup returns CDR1 LNHNV and CDR2 YYDKDF (reference sequence). The CDR3 DNA reads as TGTGCCACCAGCAGAGAAGGGGAGGGCAATCAGCCCCAGCATTTT. It translates to CATSREGEGNQPQHF.

The V gene is TRBV5-1, the J gene TRBJ2-1; D unresolved. Germline V gene lookup returns CDR1 SGHRS and CDR2 YFSETQ. V was shortened by 5 bases and J by 3 bases, with 12 bases between the two germline ends. This CDR3 has 14 residues. Here the CDR3 reads CASSGSAVYNEQFF. As DNA, the CDR3 is TGCGCCAGCAGTGGCAGCGCCGTCTACAATGAGCAGTTCTTC.

V is TRBV6-5 and J is TRBJ1-1, with D possibly TRBD1 on 5 matching bases. The CDR3 length is 14 residues. Trimming took off 6 bases at V and 0 bases at J, with 11 bases between the two ends. Germline values: CDR1 MNHEY, CDR2 SVGAGI. The CDR3 DNA reads TGTGCCAGCAGACAGGCGGGAATGAACACTGAAGCTTTCTTT. It translates to CASRQAGMNTEAFF.

The rearrangement uses TRBV28 and TRBJ1-5, with no clear D. This CDR3 region has 13 residues. V lost 5 bases to trimming and J lost 6 bases, with 11 bases between them. Germline CDR1 is MDHEN and CDR2 is SYDVKM. The CDR3 spells CASSPTLVQPQHF. In DNA form, the CDR3 reads TGTGCCAGCAGTCCTACGTTGGTTCAGCCCCAGCATTTT.

V is TRBV11-2 and J is TRBJ2-1; TRBD2 might be the D (6 bases). Germline V gives CDR1 SGHAT, CDR2 FQNNGV. Trimming cost V 2 bases and J 4 bases, with 6 bases left between them. The CDR3 runs 13 residues. In DNA, the CDR3 is TGTGCCAGCAGCTTACGGGAGTACAATGAGCAGTTCTTC. Its translation: CASSLREYNEQFF.

CDR3 bases: TGTGCCAGCAGCCCAGGGACAGCTCCAGAAGCTTTCTTT. It specifies CASSPGTAPEAFF. The chain combines TRBV7-9 with TRBJ1-1; 7 bases fit TRBD1. Trimming removed 5 bases from V and 8 bases from J; junction bases left unmatched: 8. Germline CDR1 SEHNR, CDR2 FQNEAQ (reference sequence). This CDR3 has 13 amino acids.

Here the CDR3 DNA reads TGTGCCAGCAGTGCTTATCCGGGACAGGGGGCACATGGCTACACCTTC. Amino acids: CASSAYPGQGAHGYTF. This chain links TRBV6-1 with TRBJ1-2; the match to TRBD1 covers 12 bases. Germline V gives CDR1 MNHNS, CDR2 SASEGT. The CDR3 covers 16 residues. V gave up 4 bases and J gave up 6 bases; unmatched junction bases: 9.